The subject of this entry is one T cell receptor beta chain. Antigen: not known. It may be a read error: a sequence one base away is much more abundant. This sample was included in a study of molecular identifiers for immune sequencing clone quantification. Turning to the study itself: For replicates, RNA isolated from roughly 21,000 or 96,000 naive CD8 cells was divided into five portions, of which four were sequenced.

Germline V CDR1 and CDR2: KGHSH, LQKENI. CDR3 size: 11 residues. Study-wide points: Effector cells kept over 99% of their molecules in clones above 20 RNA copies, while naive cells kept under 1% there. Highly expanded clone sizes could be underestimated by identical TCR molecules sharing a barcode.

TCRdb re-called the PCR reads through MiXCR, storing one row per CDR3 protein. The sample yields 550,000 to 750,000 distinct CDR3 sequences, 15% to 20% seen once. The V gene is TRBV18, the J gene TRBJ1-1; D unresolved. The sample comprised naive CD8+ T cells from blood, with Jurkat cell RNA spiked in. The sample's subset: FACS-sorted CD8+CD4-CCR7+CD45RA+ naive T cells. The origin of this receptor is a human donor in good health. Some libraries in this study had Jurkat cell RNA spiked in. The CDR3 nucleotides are TGTGCCAGCTCACCTACGACTGAAGCTTACTTT. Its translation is CASSPTTEAYF. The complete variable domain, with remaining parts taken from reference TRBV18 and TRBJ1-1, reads NAGVMQNPRHLVRRRGQEARLRCSPMKGHSHVYWYRQLPEEGLKFMVYLQKENIIDESGMPKERFSAEFPKEGPSILRIQQVVRGDSAAYFCASSPTTEAYFGQGTRLTVV.